Listed below are T cell receptor beta chains from one sample, sequenced in a study of neurological immune-mediated disorders. TCRdb redid the calling of the 5' RACE reads with MiXCR, one entry per CDR3 protein. The profile shows approximately 38,000 distinct CDR3 sequences, 11% of them singletons. Sequencing was done on a sample of CD4+ T cells from blood. These receptors were obtained from a woman aged 25 to 39 with HTLV-1-associated myelopathy (HAM/TSP). CDR3s include the opening cysteine and the closing phenylalanine or tryptophan. A D gene is named only where the DNA matches it firmly. Expanded clones are given a class, and other clones once, few, many or no size at all.

d_call: -
j_call: TRBJ2-7
clone_size: many
v_call: TRBV3-1
cdr3_aa: CASSRNSGQAYSYEQYF
cdr3_nt: TGTGCCAGCAGCCGGAACTCTGGCCAGGCATACTCCTACGAGCAGTACTTC

d_call: -
j_call: TRBJ1-1
clone_size: many
v_call: TRBV5-1
cdr3_aa: CASSLVDYPREAFF
cdr3_nt: TGCGCCAGCAGCTTGGTGGATTATCCTAGAGAAGCTTTCTTT

d_call: TRBD1
j_call: TRBJ1-1
clone_size: many
v_call: TRBV20-1
cdr3_aa: CSARQGMDTEAFF
cdr3_nt: TGCAGTGCAAGACAGGGGATGGACACTGAAGCTTTCTTT

d_call: TRBD1
j_call: TRBJ1-3
clone_size: many
v_call: TRBV9
cdr3_aa: CASSPYTRTGEENTIYF
cdr3_nt: TGTGCCAGCAGCCCCTACACACGGACAGGGGAGGAAAACACCATATATTTT

d_call: -
j_call: TRBJ2-3
clone_size: -
v_call: TRBV10-3
cdr3_aa: CAISAAVGPTDTQYF
cdr3_nt: TGTGCCATCAGTGCGGCAGTCGGGCCCACAGATACGCAGTATTTT

d_call: TRBD1
j_call: TRBJ2-2
clone_size: many
v_call: TRBV29-1
cdr3_aa: CSVGRTGSNTGELFF
cdr3_nt: TGCAGCGTTGGTCGGACAGGCTCGAACACCGGGGAGCTGTTTTTT

d_call: -
j_call: TRBJ2-3
clone_size: many
v_call: TRBV30
cdr3_aa: CAWKRGAGDTQYF
cdr3_nt: TGTGCCTGGAAACGGGGGGCCGGGGATACGCAGTATTTT

d_call: -
j_call: TRBJ2-3
clone_size: many
v_call: TRBV7-2
cdr3_aa: CASSDRGQSTDTQYF
cdr3_nt: TGTGCCAGCAGCGACCGGGGACAAAGCACAGATACGCAGTATTTT

d_call: -
j_call: TRBJ1-3
clone_size: many
v_call: TRBV5-1
cdr3_aa: CASSLGPGTTGNTIYF
cdr3_nt: TGCGCCAGCAGCTTAGGGCCCGGGACAACTGGAAACACCATATATTTT

d_call: -
j_call: TRBJ2-7
clone_size: many
v_call: TRBV20-1
cdr3_aa: CSAWAGETYEQYF
cdr3_nt: TGCAGTGCATGGGCAGGGGAGACCTACGAGCAGTACTTC

d_call: TRBD2
j_call: TRBJ2-1
clone_size: medium-sized
v_call: TRBV7-2
cdr3_aa: CASSLVGGSSYNEQFF
cdr3_nt: TGTGCCAGCAGCTTAGTGGGAGGGAGCTCCTACAATGAGCAGTTCTTC

d_call: -
j_call: TRBJ1-2
clone_size: -
v_call: TRBV20-1
cdr3_aa: CSAHSLSGYTF
cdr3_nt: TGCAGTGCTCACTCATTAAGCGGCTACACCTTC

d_call: -
j_call: TRBJ2-3
clone_size: many
v_call: TRBV12-3/TRBV12-4
cdr3_aa: CASSKDPSPRDTQYF
cdr3_nt: TGTGCCAGCAGTAAGGACCCCTCTCCCCGGGATACGCAGTATTTT

d_call: -
j_call: TRBJ2-3
clone_size: many
v_call: TRBV20-1
cdr3_aa: CSARPSVGTDTQYF
cdr3_nt: TGCAGTGCTAGACCTAGCGTCGGCACAGATACGCAGTATTTT

d_call: -
j_call: TRBJ2-1
clone_size: -
v_call: TRBV12-3/TRBV12-4
cdr3_aa: CASSNMGTDQFF
cdr3_nt: TGTGCCAGCAGTAACATGGGGACTGATCAGTTCTTC

d_call: -
j_call: TRBJ2-1
clone_size: many
v_call: TRBV7-3
cdr3_aa: CASSLTSSGHEQFF
cdr3_nt: TGTGCCAGCAGCTTAACCTCCAGCGGCCATGAGCAGTTCTTC

d_call: -
j_call: TRBJ2-3
clone_size: many
v_call: TRBV6-2/TRBV6-3
cdr3_aa: CASSAPNPDTQYF
cdr3_nt: TGTGCCAGCAGCGCCCCAAACCCCGATACGCAGTATTTT

d_call: TRBD1
j_call: TRBJ1-4
clone_size: many
v_call: TRBV4-1
cdr3_aa: CASSQPGGTNEKLFF
cdr3_nt: TGCGCCAGCAGCCAGCCAGGGGGAACTAATGAAAAACTGTTTTTT

d_call: -
j_call: TRBJ2-3
clone_size: many
v_call: TRBV10-3
cdr3_aa: CATEAYREGNTDTQYF
cdr3_nt: TGTGCCACCGAGGCCTACAGGGAGGGAAACACAGATACGCAGTATTTT

d_call: -
j_call: TRBJ1-3
clone_size: many
v_call: TRBV18
cdr3_aa: CASSPDGGISGNTIYF
cdr3_nt: TGTGCCAGCTCACCGGACGGAGGGATCTCTGGAAACACCATATATTTT

d_call: TRBD1
j_call: TRBJ1-5
clone_size: many
v_call: TRBV15
cdr3_aa: CATSRGTGRGYSNQPQHF
cdr3_nt: TGTGCCACCAGCAGAGGGACAGGGAGGGGATATAGCAATCAGCCCCAGCATTTT

d_call: -
j_call: TRBJ1-1
clone_size: many
v_call: TRBV7-9
cdr3_aa: CASRGGDTLGTEAFF
cdr3_nt: TGTGCCAGCAGGGGGGGGGACACCCTGGGGACTGAAGCTTTCTTT

d_call: -
j_call: TRBJ1-1
clone_size: -
v_call: TRBV4-1
cdr3_aa: CASSPPPEIVKTEAFF
cdr3_nt: TGCGCCAGCAGCCCCCCCCCTGAGATTGTGAAAACTGAAGCTTTCTTT

d_call: -
j_call: TRBJ2-6
clone_size: many
v_call: TRBV20-1
cdr3_aa: CSARTASSGANVLTF
cdr3_nt: TGCAGTGCTAGAACGGCGAGCTCTGGGGCCAACGTCCTGACTTTC

d_call: -
j_call: TRBJ2-7
clone_size: many
v_call: TRBV5-1
cdr3_aa: CASSLAAEYEQYF
cdr3_nt: TGCGCCAGCAGCTTGGCCGCGGAGTACGAGCAGTACTTC

d_call: -
j_call: TRBJ1-2
clone_size: many
v_call: TRBV10-3
cdr3_aa: CAISDKQGSGGYTF
cdr3_nt: TGTGCCATCAGTGACAAACAGGGCTCGGGTGGCTACACCTTC

d_call: TRBD2
j_call: TRBJ2-1
clone_size: -
v_call: TRBV5-1
cdr3_aa: CASSSGGFNEQFF
cdr3_nt: TGCGCCAGCAGCTCGGGGGGATTCAATGAGCAGTTCTTC

d_call: -
j_call: TRBJ1-1
clone_size: many
v_call: TRBV3-1
cdr3_aa: CASSHRGGTDEAFF
cdr3_nt: TGTGCCAGCAGCCATCGGGGGGGCACGGATGAAGCTTTCTTT

d_call: TRBD1
j_call: TRBJ2-7
clone_size: many
v_call: TRBV27
cdr3_aa: CASSQGQGLSYEQYF
cdr3_nt: TGTGCCAGCAGCCAGGGACAGGGGCTATCCTACGAGCAGTACTTC

d_call: -
j_call: TRBJ1-6
clone_size: many
v_call: TRBV12-3/TRBV12-4
cdr3_aa: CASSGARTGRNTSPLHF
cdr3_nt: TGTGCCAGCAGTGGGGCCCGCACAGGCCGGAATACTTCACCCCTCCACTTT

d_call: TRBD2
j_call: TRBJ2-3
clone_size: many
v_call: TRBV3-1
cdr3_aa: CASSQGGRFTDTQYF
cdr3_nt: TGTGCCAGCAGCCAAGGCGGGAGATTCACAGATACGCAGTATTTT

d_call: -
j_call: TRBJ2-4
clone_size: many
v_call: TRBV20-1
cdr3_aa: CSASLAGAKNIQYF
cdr3_nt: TGCAGTGCTAGTCTCGCGGGGGCCAAAAACATTCAGTACTTC

d_call: -
j_call: TRBJ1-1
clone_size: many
v_call: TRBV5-5
cdr3_aa: CASSLWENTEAFF
cdr3_nt: TGTGCCAGCAGCTTGTGGGAGAACACTGAAGCTTTCTTT

d_call: TRBD2
j_call: TRBJ2-7
clone_size: many
v_call: TRBV5-1
cdr3_aa: CASSLGSGGSYEQYF
cdr3_nt: TGCGCCAGCAGCTTGGGGTCGGGGGGTTCCTACGAGCAGTACTTC

d_call: TRBD2
j_call: TRBJ2-3
clone_size: many
v_call: TRBV9
cdr3_aa: CASSVVGGGEIPDTQYF
cdr3_nt: TGTGCCAGCAGCGTAGTTGGCGGGGGGGAGATACCAGATACGCAGTATTTT

d_call: -
j_call: TRBJ2-1
clone_size: many
v_call: TRBV5-6
cdr3_aa: CASSSFYRWSSYNEQFF
cdr3_nt: TGTGCCAGCAGCTCATTCTACAGGTGGAGCTCCTACAATGAGCAGTTCTTC

d_call: -
j_call: TRBJ1-6
clone_size: many
v_call: TRBV20-1
cdr3_aa: CSARELGDGDSPLHF
cdr3_nt: TGCAGTGCTAGAGAATTGGGGGACGGGGATTCACCCCTCCACTTT